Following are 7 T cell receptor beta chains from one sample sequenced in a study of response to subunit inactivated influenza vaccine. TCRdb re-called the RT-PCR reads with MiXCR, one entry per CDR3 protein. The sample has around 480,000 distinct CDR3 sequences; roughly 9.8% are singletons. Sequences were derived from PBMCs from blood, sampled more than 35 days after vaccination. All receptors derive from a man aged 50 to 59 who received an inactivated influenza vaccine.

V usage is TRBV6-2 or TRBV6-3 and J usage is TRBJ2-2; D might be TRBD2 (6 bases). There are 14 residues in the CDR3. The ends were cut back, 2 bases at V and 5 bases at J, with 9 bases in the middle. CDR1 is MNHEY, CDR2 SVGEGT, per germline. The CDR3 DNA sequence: TGTGCCAGCAGTTACGTAGCGGAGACCGGGGAGCTGTTTTTT. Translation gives CASSYVAETGELFF.

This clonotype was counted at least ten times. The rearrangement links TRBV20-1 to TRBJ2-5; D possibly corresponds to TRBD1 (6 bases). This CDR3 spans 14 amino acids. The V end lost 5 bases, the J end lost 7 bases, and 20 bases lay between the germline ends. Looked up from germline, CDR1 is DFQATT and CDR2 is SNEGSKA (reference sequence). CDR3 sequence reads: CSAFSAGSRGTQYF. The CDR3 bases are TGCAGTGCTTTCTCTGCTGGCTCCAGGGGGACCCAGTACTTC.

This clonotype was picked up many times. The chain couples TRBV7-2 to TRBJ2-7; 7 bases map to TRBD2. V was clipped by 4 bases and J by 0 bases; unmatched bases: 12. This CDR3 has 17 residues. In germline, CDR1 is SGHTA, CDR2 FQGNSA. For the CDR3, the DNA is TGTGCCAGCAGCTCCGAGACGGGAGGCCCGAGCTCCTACGAGCAGTACTTC. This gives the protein CASSSETGGPSSYEQYF.

The CDR3 bases are TGTGCCAGCAGTTCCAGGGCGGGCGGCTACACCTTC. It specifies CASSSRAGGYTF. The rearrangement uses TRBV6-5 and TRBJ1-2; D perhaps matches TRBD1 (5 bases). Trimming removed 4 bases at V and 8 bases at J, with 11 bases between. This CDR3 spans 12 amino acids. CDR1 MNHEY and CDR2 SVGAGI come from the germline V gene.

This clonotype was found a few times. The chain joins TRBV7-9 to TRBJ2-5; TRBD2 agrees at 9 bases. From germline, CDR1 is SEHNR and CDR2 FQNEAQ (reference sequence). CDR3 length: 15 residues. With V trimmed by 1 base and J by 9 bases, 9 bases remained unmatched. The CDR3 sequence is CASSLVAGVNTAQYF. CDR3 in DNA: TGTGCCAGCAGCTTAGTAGCGGGGGTCAATACGGCCCAGTACTTC.

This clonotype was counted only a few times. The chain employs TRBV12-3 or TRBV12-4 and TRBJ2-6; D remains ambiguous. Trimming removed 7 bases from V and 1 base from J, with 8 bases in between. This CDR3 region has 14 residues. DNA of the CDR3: TGTGCCAGCACCCACCGATCTGGGGCCAACGTCCTGACTTTC. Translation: CASTHRSGANVLTF.

The CDR3 DNA is TGTGCCAGCAGTTACTCATGGGGGGCGAACACTGAAGCTTTCTTT. The encoded protein is CASSYSWGANTEAFF. V usage is TRBV6-5 and J usage is TRBJ1-1; tentative D call: TRBD1 (6 bases). The CDR3 consists of 15 residues. V was cut by 0 bases and J by 1 base, with 9 bases left in between. In germline, CDR1 is MNHEY, CDR2 SVGAGI.